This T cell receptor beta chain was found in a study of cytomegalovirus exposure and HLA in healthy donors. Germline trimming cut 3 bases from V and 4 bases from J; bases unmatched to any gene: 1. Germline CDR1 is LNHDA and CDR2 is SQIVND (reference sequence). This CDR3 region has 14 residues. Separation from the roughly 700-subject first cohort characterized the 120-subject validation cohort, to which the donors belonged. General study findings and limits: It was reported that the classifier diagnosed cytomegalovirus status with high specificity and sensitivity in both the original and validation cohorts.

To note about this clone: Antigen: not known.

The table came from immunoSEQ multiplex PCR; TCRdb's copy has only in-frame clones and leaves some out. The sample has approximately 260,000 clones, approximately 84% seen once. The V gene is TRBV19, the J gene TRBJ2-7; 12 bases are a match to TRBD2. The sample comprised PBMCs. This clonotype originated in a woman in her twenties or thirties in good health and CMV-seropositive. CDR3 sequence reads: CASSITSGRYEQYF. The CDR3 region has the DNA TGTGCCAGTAGTATCACTAGCGGGAGGTACGAGCAGTACTTC. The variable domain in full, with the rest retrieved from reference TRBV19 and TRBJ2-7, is DGGITQSPKYLFRKEGQNVTLSCEQNLNHDAMYWYRQDPGQGLRLIYYSQIVNDFQKGDIAEGYSVSREKKESFPLTVTSAQKNPTAFYLCASSITSGRYEQYFGPGTRLTVT.